This T cell receptor (beta chain) stems from a study of siplizumab effects on memory and regulatory T cells. Study-level points and caveats: Whether proliferating Tregs in siplizumab cultures suppress was not functionally confirmed. Alloreactive sequences tracing back to unstimulated CD4+ memory cells were significantly reduced by siplizumab. Poor capture below about 10^-5 frequency left most alloreactive clones unmapped to unstimulated subsets.

Method: immunoSEQ multiplex PCR; TCRdb's copy keeps in-frame clones and lacks some. Counted here are more than 45,000 clones, over 90% occurring once; the ten biggest clones make up roughly two fifths. Regarding this clone: Its target is unknown.

The CDR3 is 17 amino acids. The chain carries TRBV21-1 and TRBJ1-3. TRBV21-1 is assigned pseudogene status. This receptor was taken from a human donor in good health. Source material: CD8+ T cells sorted from blood. The CDR3 reads CASSISRGRGSGNTIYF. CDR3 nucleotides: TGTGCCAGCAGCATATCGCGGGGCCGAGGCTCTGGAAACACCATATATTTT.